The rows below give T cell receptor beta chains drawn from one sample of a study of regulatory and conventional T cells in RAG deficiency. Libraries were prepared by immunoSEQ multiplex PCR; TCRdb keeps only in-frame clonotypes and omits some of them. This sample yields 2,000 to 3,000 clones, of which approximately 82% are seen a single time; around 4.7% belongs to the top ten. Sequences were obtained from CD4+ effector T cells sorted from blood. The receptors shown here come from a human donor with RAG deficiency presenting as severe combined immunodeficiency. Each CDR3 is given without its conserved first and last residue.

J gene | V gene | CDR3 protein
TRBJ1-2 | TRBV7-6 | ASSPPAAWGGYT
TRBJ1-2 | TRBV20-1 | SAGINGGYT
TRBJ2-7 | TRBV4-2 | ASSQAGLWYEQY
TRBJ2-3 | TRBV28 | ASSPSGAIDTQY
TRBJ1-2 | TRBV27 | ASSRQASYGYT
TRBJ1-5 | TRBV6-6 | ASSRTGAFNQPQH
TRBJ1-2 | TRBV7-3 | ASSLGRLYGYT
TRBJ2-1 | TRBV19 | ASLGQVYNEQF
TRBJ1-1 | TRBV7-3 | ASSRGQNTEAF
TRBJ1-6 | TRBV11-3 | ASSLGGSPLH
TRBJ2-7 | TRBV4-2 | ASAVWDANMGEQY
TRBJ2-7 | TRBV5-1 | ASSSWDVTYEQY
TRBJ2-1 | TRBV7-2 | ASSLRSYNEQF
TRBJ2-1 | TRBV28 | ASTLSFGTGLDEQF
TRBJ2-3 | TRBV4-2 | ASRRGLTDTQY
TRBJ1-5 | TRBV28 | ASSGADRYSNQPQH
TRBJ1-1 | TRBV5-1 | ASSSLGQANTEAF
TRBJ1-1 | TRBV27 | ASRDGQGVGTEAF
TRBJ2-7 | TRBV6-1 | AINFPGNSYEQC
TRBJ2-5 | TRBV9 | ASSVEGQGRETQY
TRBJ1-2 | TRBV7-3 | ASSLTSAGVNYGYT
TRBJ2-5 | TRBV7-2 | ASSPGREGLMRETQY
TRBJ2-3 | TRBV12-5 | ASGLVRDGRVSTDTQY
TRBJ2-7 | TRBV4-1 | ASSRGDNSYEQY
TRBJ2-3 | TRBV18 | ASSPSLADTQY
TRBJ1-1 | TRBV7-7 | ASSPWYGEDAEAF
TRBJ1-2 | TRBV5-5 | ASTKGHLRYGYT